The T cell receptor beta chain described here comes from a study of blood T cells in healthy people across ages. The use of a sample-barcoded 5' primer and a J-beta primer mix characterized a second PCR of about 7 to 12 cycles. TCRdb processed the 5' RACE reads anew with MiXCR; each CDR3 protein has one entry. The repertoire holds 800,000 to 950,000 distinct CDR3 sequences, with 25% to 30% as singletons. This clonotype has ten or more counts. CDR1 is SGHTA and CDR2 is FQGTGA in the germline V gene. Between the trimmed V and J ends, which lost 2 bases and 5 bases, there was a span of 16 bases. The CDR3 sequence is 16 residues long. These data are also associated with another study on T cells of mothers and their children.

Sequenced input: blood. This sequence was found in a woman between 40 and 55 years old in good health. The chain uses TRBV7-3 and TRBJ2-1; D is undetermined. CDR3 in amino acids: CASSLGRLGRDNEQFF. In DNA, the CDR3 is TGTGCCAGCAGCTTAGGGCGACTCGGTAGGGACAATGAGCAGTTCTTC.